The clone carrying this T cell receptor beta chain was observed a single time. Assay: immunoSEQ multiplex PCR; the TCRdb copy retains only in-frame clones and omits some. The profile shows over 70,000 clones, about 89% of them singletons. Germline CDR1 is LGHDT and CDR2 is YNNKEL (reference sequence). Between the trimmed V and J ends, which lost 1 base and 4 bases, there was a span of 4 bases. This CDR3 comprises 12 residues. These data belong to a study of control samples from healthy donors and cancer patients. The V and J genes are TRBV3-1 (or the pseudogene TRBV3-2) and TRBJ2-5; no clear D. Source material: blood. The sequence derives from a woman aged 60-70 years in good health. The CDR3 coding sequence is TGTGCCAGCAGCCAAGGACTAGAGACCCAGTACTTC. Protein: CASSQGLETQYF.